Below are 27 T cell receptor beta chains sequenced from a single sample in a study of shared clonotypes between healthy human individuals. It was CD45RO-negative cells, positively selected for CCR7, that made up naive CD8 cells, with terminally differentiated effector memory CD45RA+ cells excluded. Libraries were prepared by immunoSEQ multiplex PCR; TCRdb keeps only in-frame clonotypes and omits some of them. The sample contains 500,000 to 700,000 clones, 85% to 95% of which appear only once. Sequencing used naive CD8+ T cells sorted from blood. Receptors originate from a woman younger than 45 in good health.

The rearrangement uses TRBV7-9 and TRBJ1-4, with no clear D. The CDR3 has 12 residues. Per the germline V gene, CDR1 is SEHNR and CDR2 is FQNEAQ (reference sequence). The V end lost 3 bases, the J end lost 8 bases, and 7 bases lay between the germline ends. CDR3 bases: TGTGCCAGCAGCTTCAGCGGGGAAAAACTGTTTTTT. It yields the protein CASSFSGEKLFF.

The V call is TRBV27, the J call TRBJ2-7; the match to TRBD1 covers 8 bases. Germline trimming cut 2 bases from V and 5 bases from J; bases unmatched to any gene: 8. The CDR3 consists of 15 residues. CDR1 and CDR2 from the germline V gene are MNHEY and SMNVEV (reference sequence). The CDR3 protein is CASSLMGQVMDEQYF. As DNA, the CDR3 is TGTGCCAGCAGTTTAATGGGACAGGTCATGGACGAGCAGTACTTC.

This sequence joins TRBV18 and TRBJ2-7, with D perhaps matching TRBD2 (7 bases). The CDR3 has 13 residues. V lost 2 bases, J lost 5 bases, and 10 bases lay in between. Germline V gene lookup returns CDR1 KGHSH and CDR2 LQKENI. The DNA for the CDR3 is TGTGCCAGCTCACCAGGAGGGGGGGACGAGCAGTACTTC. The encoded protein is CASSPGGGDEQYF.

As to this clone: The sample has other DNA sequences that encode this CDR3 too. The rearrangement uses TRBV27 and TRBJ2-1, with 13 bases matching TRBD2. V shed 4 bases and J 4 bases; nucleotides not matched to a gene: 1. In germline, CDR1 is MNHEY, CDR2 SMNVEV (reference sequence). CDR3 length: 15 amino acids. The CDR3 region is CASSSGLAGYNEQFF. The CDR3 DNA reads as TGTGCCAGCAGTTCGGGACTAGCGGGGTACAATGAGCAGTTCTTC.

This clone was seen just once. The chain links TRBV5-1 to TRBJ2-7, with 7 bases identical to TRBD2. CDR1 SGHRS and CDR2 YFSETQ come from the germline V gene. The J segment lost 5 bases and the V segment lost 3 bases, leaving 8 bases of the junction unmatched. CDR3 length: 14 amino acids. The CDR3 nucleotides are TGCGCCAGCAGCTACACTAGCGACAAGGACGAGCAGTACTTC. Residues: CASSYTSDKDEQYF.

The gene calls are TRBV7-8 and TRBJ2-7, with a possible D match to TRBD1 (6 bases). From germline, CDR1 is SGHVS and CDR2 FQNEAQ. Trimming removed 4 bases from V and 6 bases from J, with 16 bases in between. The CDR3 runs to 14 residues. The CDR3 region is CASSSPMTGVEQYF. DNA of the CDR3: TGTGCCAGCAGCTCACCCATGACAGGTGTCGAGCAGTACTTC.

The chain couples TRBV27 to TRBJ1-1; no definite D call. The V gene lost 4 bases and the J gene lost 6 bases, with 9 bases spanning the gap. The CDR3 contains 12 residues. Germline CDR1 MNHEY, CDR2 SMNVEV (reference sequence). CDR3 loop: CASSSYKSEAFF. CDR3 in DNA: TGTGCCAGCAGTTCCTACAAGTCTGAAGCTTTCTTT.

The J gene is TRBJ2-7, the V gene TRBV7-2; D is uncertain. The length of the CDR3 is 12 residues. The germline V and J ends were trimmed by 5 bases and 1 base, with 6 bases remaining between them. Germline V gene data show CDR1 as SGHTA and CDR2 as FQGNSA. The CDR3 loop is CASSQPSYEQYF. In nucleotides, the CDR3 is TGTGCCAGCAGCCAACCATCCTACGAGCAGTACTTC.

The chain employs TRBV5-4 and TRBJ2-5, with D possibly TRBD2 on 6 matching bases. The CDR3 loop spans 14 amino acids. The V end was cut by 4 bases, the J end by 5 bases, with 15 bases between. Germline CDR1 is SGHNT and CDR2 is YYREEE (reference sequence). This CDR3 reads CASSTGLNQETQYF. The CDR3 region has the DNA TGTGCCAGCAGCACTGGACTAAATCAGGAGACCCAGTACTTC.

J is TRBJ1-1 and V is TRBV5-6; D is uncertain. With 6 bases removed from V and 2 bases from J, the gap between germline ends came to 11 bases. This CDR3 is 13 amino acids long. From germline, CDR1 is SGHDT and CDR2 YYEEEE. CDR3 nucleotide sequence: TGTGCCAGCACCCCGTTGGGAAACACTGAAGCTTTCTTT. Translated: CASTPLGNTEAFF.

This clone is a singleton in its sample. The chain couples TRBV7-6 to TRBJ2-1; D is unresolved. The CDR3 extends over 13 amino acids. Germline V CDR1 and CDR2: SGHVS, FNYEAQ. V was cut by 7 bases and J by 8 bases, with 15 bases left in between. For the CDR3, the DNA is TGTGCCAGCAATTTATCCCCTAGGGATGAGCAGTTCTTC. Translation gives CASNLSPRDEQFF.

The gene calls are TRBV19 and TRBJ1-2, with TRBD1 as a possible D gene (5 bases). V shed 5 bases and J shed 6 bases, with 19 bases lying between them. Per germline, CDR1 LNHDA and CDR2 SQIVND (reference sequence). The CDR3 loop spans 15 amino acids. CDR3 loop: CASSPWGGTRDGYTF. The CDR3 nucleotides read TGTGCCAGTAGTCCCTGGGGAGGGACTCGAGATGGCTACACCTTC.

The chain is built from TRBV2 and TRBJ2-1, with 8 bases matching TRBD2. Germline CDR1 SNHLY, CDR2 FYNNEI. The CDR3 is made up of 14 amino acids. V lost 4 bases to trimming and J lost 4 bases; unmatched junction nucleotides: 3. CDR3 nucleotide sequence: TGTGCCAGCAGTGTCACTAGCGGTTACAATGAGCAGTTCTTC. This encodes CASSVTSGYNEQFF.

This chain joins TRBV27 and TRBJ1-2; D is uncertain. V lost 5 bases, J lost 8 bases, and 15 bases lay in between. Germline V gene data show CDR1 as MNHEY and CDR2 as SMNVEV (reference sequence). The length of the CDR3 is 13 residues. For the CDR3, the DNA is TGTGCCAGCAGTCCTCGGAAGGGTGGAGGCTACACCTTC. This encodes CASSPRKGGGYTF.

This rearrangement joins TRBV13 to TRBJ2-3, with D possibly being TRBD2 (5 bases). Germline loops: CDR1 PRHDT, CDR2 FYEKMQ (reference sequence). The V end was cut by 5 bases, the J end by 3 bases, with 9 bases between. The length of the CDR3 is 13 residues. CDR3 loop: CASSQTRTDTQYF. The CDR3, as DNA: TGTGCCAGCAGCCAAACTAGGACAGATACGCAGTATTTT.

This clone was picked up one time. V usage is TRBV9 and J usage is TRBJ2-7; D is perhaps TRBD2 (5 bases). The CDR3 contains 17 residues. CDR1 and CDR2 (germline): SGDLS, YYNGEE. V gave up 3 bases and J gave up 3 bases, with 22 bases separating them. The CDR3 spells CASSAPRVGPAGYEQYF. The DNA of the CDR3 is TGTGCCAGCAGCGCCCCTCGTGTCGGGCCGGCGGGCTACGAGCAGTACTTC. The full variable domain, its missing parts supplied by reference TRBV9 and TRBJ2-7, is DSGVTQTPKHLITATGQRVTLRCSPRSGDLSVYWYQQSLDQGLQFLIQYYNGEERAKGNILERFSAQQFPDLHSELNLSSLELGDSALYFCASSAPRVGPAGYEQYFGPGTRLTVT.

J is TRBJ2-7 and V is TRBV5-1, with 9 bases that match TRBD1. Germline-derived CDR1 and CDR2 are SGHRS and YFSETQ. The trim removed 1 base at V and 3 bases at J, leaving 8 bases unmatched. CDR3 length: 16 residues. CDR3 protein: CASSLTGTGTFYEQYF. CDR3 sequence (DNA): TGCGCCAGCAGCTTGACCGGGACAGGGACTTTCTACGAGCAGTACTTC.

As concerns this clone: The identical CDR3 is also encoded by other nucleotide sequences in the sample. This sequence joins TRBV27 and TRBJ2-3; D is ambiguous. Trimming took 3 bases from V and 3 from J, leaving 7 bases between them. This CDR3 has 13 residues. Germline V gene data show CDR1 as MNHEY and CDR2 as SMNVEV (reference sequence). CDR3 protein: CASSLGRTDTQYF. Written as DNA, the CDR3 is TGTGCCAGCAGTTTGGGTCGAACAGATACGCAGTATTTT.

In nucleotides, the CDR3 is TGTGCCAGCAGCCCCTCTGGGGCCTCGGGGGCCAACGTCCTGACTTTC. Translated, it gives CASSPSGASGANVLTF. J is TRBJ2-6 and V is TRBV7-9, with D possibly TRBD1 on 5 matching bases. The CDR3 loop spans 16 amino acids. Germline lookup yields CDR1 SEHNR and CDR2 FQNEAQ (reference sequence). V lost 5 bases, J lost 4 bases, and 15 bases lay in between. Combining the CDR3 with reference TRBV7-9 and TRBJ2-6 gives the whole variable domain DTGVSQNPRHKITKRGQNVTFRCDPISEHNRLYWYRQTLGQGPEFLTYFQNEAQLEKSRLLSDRFSAERPKGSFSTLEIQRTEQGDSAMYLCASSPSGASGANVLTFGAGSRLTVL.

The CDR3 nucleotides are TGTGCCAGCAGCCCTAGCAGCGGGGCTGGCACTGAAGCTTTCTTT. This codes for CASSPSSGAGTEAFF. The V gene is TRBV7-8, the J gene TRBJ1-1; a weak D match, TRBD1 (5 bases). Germline-derived CDR1 and CDR2 are SGHVS and FQNEAQ. The CDR3 is 15 amino acids. Trimming took 5 bases from V and 4 from J, leaving 17 bases between them. Complete variable domain (other parts from reference TRBV7-8 and TRBJ1-1): GAGVSQSPRYKVAKRGQDVALRCDPISGHVSLFWYQQALGQGPEFLTYFQNEAQLDKSGLPSDRFFAERPEGSVSTLKIQRTQQEDSAVYLCASSPSSGAGTEAFFGQGTRLTVV.

The chain uses TRBV6-1 and TRBJ2-7; D perhaps matches TRBD1 (6 bases). Germline V gene sequence: CDR1 MNHNS, CDR2 SASEGT. The CDR3 sequence is 13 residues long. V was shortened by 8 bases and J by 0 bases, with 11 bases between the two germline ends. CDR3 sequence: CASQVDSSYEQYF. In DNA, the CDR3 is TGTGCCAGCCAGGTGGACAGCTCCTACGAGCAGTACTTC.

The chain carries TRBV28 and TRBJ2-5; a weak D match, TRBD2 (6 bases). The J call may be wrong; the DNA end is better matched by TRBJ2-7. CDR3 length: 16 amino acids. The germline gives CDR1 MDHEN, CDR2 SYDVKM. Written as DNA, the CDR3 is TGTGCCAGCAGTTCGGCCAGGGAGGTCATGGGATACGAGCAGTACTTC. This codes for CASSSAREVMGYEQYF.

Note on this clone: It may be a read error: a sequence one base away is much more abundant. Other DNA sequences within the sample encode an identical CDR3. The gene calls are TRBV5-4 and TRBJ2-7; no clear D gene. Germline V gives CDR1 SGHNT, CDR2 YYREEE (reference sequence). The CDR3 runs to 11 residues. V gave up 3 bases and J gave up 2 bases, with 3 bases separating them. The CDR3 loop reads CASSSPYEQYF. The CDR3 coding sequence is TGTGCCAGCAGCTCCCCCTACGAGCAGTACTTC.

The V and J genes are TRBV5-8 and TRBJ2-7; D remains unclear. CDR1 SGHTS and CDR2 YDEGEE come from the germline V gene. V lost 0 bases, J lost 3 bases, and 7 bases lay in between. The CDR3 extends over 13 amino acids. Here the CDR3 reads CASSLGLYYEQYF. CDR3 coding DNA: TGTGCCAGCAGCTTGGGACTCTACTACGAGCAGTACTTC.

The CDR3 region is CASSAGQGGNQPQHF. Written as DNA, the CDR3 is TGTGCCAGCAGCGCTGGACAGGGCGGCAATCAGCCCCAGCATTTT. This chain links TRBV9 with TRBJ1-5, with 8 positions matching TRBD1. Germline loops: CDR1 SGDLS, CDR2 YYNGEE. J was trimmed by 2 bases and V by 3 bases; bases with no gene match: 4. The CDR3 covers 15 residues. Using reference TRBV9 and TRBJ1-5 for the parts outside the CDR3, the full variable domain is DSGVTQTPKHLITATGQRVTLRCSPRSGDLSVYWYQQSLDQGLQFLIQYYNGEERAKGNILERFSAQQFPDLHSELNLSSLELGDSALYFCASSAGQGGNQPQHFGDGTRLSIL.

This rearrangement joins TRBV12-5 to TRBJ1-1; D is unresolved. V lost 1 base, J lost 5 bases, and 11 bases lay in between. CDR3 size: 14 residues. The germline CDR1 and CDR2 sequences are LGHNT and FRNRAP. This chain's CDR3 is CASGLANLGTEAFF. CDR3 bases: TGTGCTAGTGGTTTGGCGAATCTTGGGACTGAAGCTTTCTTT.

V usage is TRBV5-5 and J usage is TRBJ2-6; the D is unclear. The CDR3 is 15 residues long. Germline V gene lookup returns CDR1 SGHKS and CDR2 YYEKEE (reference sequence). V was shortened by 4 bases and J by 0 bases, with 8 bases between the two germline ends. CDR3 DNA: TGTGCCAGCAGCCTACACATCTCTGGGGCCAACGTCCTGACTTTC. Translation: CASSLHISGANVLTF.